This T cell receptor beta chain emerged from a study of cytomegalovirus exposure and HLA in healthy donors. The overall study: The 90 to 150 validation repertoires matched the 666 first-cohort repertoires in platform, a later analysis reported.

Donors were drawn from the approximately 130-subject validation cohort, separate from the approximately 680-subject first cohort. This clone was seen only a few times. Its antigen is unidentified. Using immunoSEQ multiplex PCR, the repertoire was profiled, and TCRdb retains in-frame clones only, with some absent. The top ten hold around 13% of the sample, which has approximately 230,000 clones, roughly 90% seen once. Study observations and caveats: The study put under 200 TCR beta chains on its list as cytomegalovirus-associated. Within the 90 to 150 validation repertoires, first-cohort TCR clusters tended to co-occur, according to a later analysis.

CDR1 and CDR2 (germline): WNHNN, SYGVQD (reference sequence). Deletions cut 3 bases from V and 5 bases from J, with 9 bases between. The length of the CDR3 is 13 residues. Sequences were obtained from PBMCs. The source of this sequence is a man aged 18 to 29 in good health and CMV-seropositive. The genes are TRBV10-1 and TRBJ2-3; no definite D call. The CDR3, as DNA: TGCGCCAGCAGTGATTTTCACGGAGATACGCAGTATTTT. Residues: CASSDFHGDTQYF.